Here is one TCR beta chain with its context. Its target is not known. V lost 0 bases and J lost 1; bases outside the gene matches: 6. The CDR3 runs to 17 residues. CDR1 is SGHRS and CDR2 is YFSETQ in the germline V gene. Sequenced by immunoSEQ multiplex PCR; TCRdb stores in-frame clones only, minus some. The data show 950,000 to 1,100,000 clones, under 80% seen once. The data derive from a study of shared clonotypes between healthy human individuals. Across the whole study: With ages of 18 to 49, the donors were a couple of women and three men. Study-wide points: Among non-shared clonotypes, generation probabilities were lower than among those shared by all four donors.

Sequencing used memory CD4+ T cells sorted from blood. Noted subset: CD45RA-negative fraction. This TCR was sampled from a man between 18 and 29 years old in good health. The chain joins TRBV5-1 to TRBJ2-5, with TRBD2 matching 10 bases. CDR3 coding DNA: TGCGCCAGCAGCTTGGGAATACTAGCGGGGACCCAAGAGACCCAGTACTTC. It is translated as CASSLGILAGTQETQYF.